Reported below is one T cell receptor beta chain. This clonotype came up many times. Its antigen is currently not known. Base qualities are not at hand, and no much larger clone is one base apart. The sample is drawn from a study of Graves' ophthalmopathy and Graves' hyperthyroidism (dated 2018 in TCRdb). About the investigation overall: Peripheral blood samples were taken at the time of initial diagnosis, before any treatment was given. In about 6 hyperthyroidism patients, the T-cell repertoire of thyroid tissue was compared with the T-cell repertoire of blood. In total, around 130 blood samples were TCR-sequenced: fewer than 50 ophthalmopathy, some 75 hyperthyroidism and some 17 hyperthyroidism-to-ophthalmopathy patients. For independent validation, a separate cohort was made up of around 19 hyperthyroidism patients plus 17 patients who later progressed from hyperthyroidism to ophthalmopathy. A discovery set of more than 90 patients (around 40 ophthalmopathy, some 58 stable hyperthyroidism) was enrolled to explore V-J signatures distinguishing ophthalmopathy from hyperthyroidism. Following sampling, methimazole starting at 30 mg daily was administered to hyperthyroidism patients, and high-dose intravenous methylprednisolone was administered to ophthalmopathy patients. TCR beta repertoire signatures were used to distinguish Graves' ophthalmopathy from Graves' hyperthyroidism and to predict progression to ophthalmopathy. Overall study results and their limits: In cross-validation, the 13-signature model distinguished ophthalmopathy from stable hyperthyroidism with just over 85% sensitivity and just under 84% specificity, and in the test set the corresponding values were roughly 80% and 75%. In validation, the model predicted ophthalmopathy progression with 70.59% sensitivity and roughly 78% specificity; some 13 predicted patients were CT-confirmed with GO in a median of about 6.2 months. Sample size was not statistically predetermined, and group allocation was not concealed from the investigators. Most of the expanded thyroid clonotypes with a frequency above 0.001 were also detected in blood, and it was suggested that the thyroid immune response may be reflected by blood repertoires.

TCR beta CDR3 regions were amplified from RNA transcripts for repertoire sequencing. The first round was an RT-PCR using HTBI primers with the Qiagen OneStep RT-PCR kit, and this first round was followed by a second-round multiplex PCR, then size selection and purification. Libraries were sequenced on an Illumina HiSeq2000 using paired-end 100 bp reads. In the source study's methods: Reads were processed with SOAPnuke, discarding reads with adapters, uncalled bases, mean Phred below 15, or no exact constant-primer or identifier match. COPE v1.2.5 was used to merge the high-quality paired reads. Each unique nucleotide sequence was treated as a clonotype, and MiTCR v1.1 was used to align the clonotypes to the IMGT TRB V, D and J references. Analysis was restricted to V-J combinations with a frequency above 0.0001, which covered roughly 99% of repertoires. For each V-J combination, a TCR clonal expansion and chaos score was defined as F50 clonal expansion divided by the chaos observed in the TCRdist matrix. Features were reduced by Welch's t-statistics and random forest to approximately 13 V-J combinations, which fed a naive Bayes classifier. The similarity between thyroid and blood repertoires was quantified using the Morisita-Horn index. TCRdb itself trimmed the public reads at Q25 with fastp, ran MiXCR and retained productive beta chains. Each CDR3 protein gets just one entry, which takes the most common genes and DNA from the rows behind it. The V and J calls were determined by TCRdb, not by the authors. This sample has about 740,000 distinct CDR3 sequences in its table, and around 40% of those were observed once. The ten largest clones represent approximately 43% of the sample.

Ophthalmopathy patients were characterized by moderately to severely active disease, a Clinical Activity Score of at least 3, a NOSPECS grade of at least 4, and a disease duration under 3 months. Patients with other autoimmune diseases, uncontrolled infections, pregnancy or lactation were excluded. Diagnosis relied on clinical symptoms, serum thyroxine, TRAb, thyroid ultrasound and orbital computed tomography. Using Ficoll-Paque density gradient centrifugation, PBMCs were isolated from 8.5 to 10 ml of fresh peripheral blood. Total RNA was extracted using Trizol reagent, and RNA quality was checked on an Agilent 2100 Bioanalyzer. Sequenced input: peripheral blood. The clonotype was recovered from an adult man with Graves' ophthalmopathy.

The sequenced DNA: TGTGCCAGCAGTGGGGGCAGGATGGCTTTCTTT. It translates to CASSGGRMAFF. This chain is built from TRBV25-1 and TRBJ1-1, with TRBD1 tentatively as D gene (5 bases match). The germline V gene encodes CDR1 MGHDK and CDR2 SYGVNS. V and J are truncated by 4 bases and 11 bases respectively, leaving an intervening sequence of 11 bases. The CDR3 contains 11 residues, cysteine and phenylalanine counted. The read is trimmed to its CDR3 DNA, 33 bases read in frame from base 1. With the rest looked up from the reference TRBV25-1 and TRBJ1-1 genes rather than sequenced, the full variable domain is EADIYQTPRYLVIGTGKKITLECSQTMGHDKMYWYQQDPGMELHLIHYSYGVNSTEKGDLSSESTVSRIRTEHFPLTLESARPSHTSQYLCASSGGRMAFFGQGTRLTVV.